This T cell receptor beta chain was found in a study of CD8+CD57+ T cells in acquired aplastic anemia. Turning to the study itself: Recorded DNA amounts for sorted CD4+ and CD8+ cells had an average of around 3 ug. Researchers reported that healthy donors averaged around 10 million reads for CD4+ cells.

Regarding the study as a whole: Patients and controls were found to share twenty-nine CD8+ CDR3 sequences. Patients showed no significant difference from controls in CD8+ Simpson's diversity.

In this sample, this clonotype turned up many times. What it binds is not known. Per germline, CDR1 MGHRA and CDR2 YSYEKL. V lost 1 base to trimming and J lost 6 bases, with 13 bases between them. CDR3 length equals 15 residues. Using genomic DNA as the template, TCR beta VDJ and CDR3 profiling was carried out. Each CDR3 protein is one row after TCRdb ran MiXCR on the reads. The table records roughly 170,000 distinct CDR3 sequences, roughly 63% of them present only once. This sequence was found in a human donor in good health. Specimen: sorted CD4+, CD8+, or CD8+CD57+ T cells (not recorded which) from PBMCs. J is TRBJ1-5 and V is TRBV4-1, with D possibly matching TRBD1 (5 bases). The CDR3 nucleotides are TGCGCCAGCAGCCAAGGAAGCAGGGACGGTCAGCCCCAGCATTTT. Translated: CASSQGSRDGQPQHF.